This entry features one TCR beta chain sequence. These data originate in a study of molecular identifiers for immune sequencing clone quantification. From the PCR reads, TCRdb called clonotypes with MiXCR, one entry per CDR3 protein. The sample has about 510,000 distinct CDR3 sequences, around 21% seen once. There are 16 residues in the CDR3. V gave up 4 bases and J gave up 0 bases, with 13 bases separating them. Germline V gene data show CDR1 as MNHEY and CDR2 as SVGEGT. The chain employs TRBV6-2 or TRBV6-3 and TRBJ1-5; D call uncertain. The clonotype comes from a human donor in good health. Some libraries in this study had Jurkat cell RNA spiked in. The sequencing sample was made of naive CD8+ T cells from blood, with Jurkat cell RNA spiked in. Stated subset: FACS-sorted CD8+CD4-CCR7+CD45RA+ naive T cells. CDR3: CASSWEGPYSNQPQHF. The CDR3 coding sequence is TGTGCCAGCAGTTGGGAGGGCCCGTATAGCAATCAGCCCCAGCATTTT.